The 6 T cell receptor beta chains below come from one sample, sequenced in a study of blood T cell repertoires in COVID-19. TCRdb keeps only in-frame clones here, not all; method: immunoSEQ multiplex PCR. The sample has about 300,000 clones, 70% to 85% seen once. The sequenced sample was peripheral blood. These receptors all stem from a human donor with COVID-19, enrolled during active disease. The donor label of this sample is uncertain.

V gene TRBV19 combines with J gene TRBJ1-4; no firm D call. The CDR3 runs 13 residues. The V gene's germline CDR1 is LNHDA and CDR2 SQIVND (reference sequence). With 3 bases removed from V and 8 bases from J, the gap between germline ends came to 10 bases. DNA for the CDR3: TGTGCCAGTAGTATTGACCGGGAGGAAAAACTGTTTTTT. Residues: CASSIDREEKLFF.

The CDR3 DNA sequence: TGCGCCAGCAGCTTGTCCGGGCGGGGGGACACTGAAGCTTTCTTT. Translated: CASSLSGRGDTEAFF. J is TRBJ1-1 and V is TRBV5-1, with a tentative D call TRBD1 (5 bases). This CDR3 spans 15 amino acids. V lost 1 base and J 3 bases, leaving 13 bases between the germline ends. Germline V gene data show CDR1 as SGHRS and CDR2 as YFSETQ.

The V call is TRBV28, the J call TRBJ1-5; weak D call: TRBD1 (6 bases). CDR3 length: 15 residues. The V end lost 5 bases, the J end lost 5 bases, and 16 bases lay between the germline ends. Germline CDR1 MDHEN, CDR2 SYDVKM. This CDR3 is CASSAPRQGYQPQHF. The DNA for the CDR3 is TGTGCCAGCAGTGCCCCCAGGCAGGGGTATCAGCCCCAGCATTTT.

The J gene is TRBJ1-5, the V gene TRBV19; D unclear. Trimming removed 6 bases from V and 7 bases from J, with 16 bases in between. The CDR3 contains 14 residues. CDR1 and CDR2 (germline): LNHDA, SQIVND (reference sequence). For the CDR3, the DNA is TGTGCCAGTAGACAGCAAGAGAATGTGCAGCCCCAGCATTTT. This translates into CASRQQENVQPQHF.

V and J are TRBV19 and TRBJ1-3; no clear D gene. V was shortened by 6 bases and J by 2 bases, with 8 bases between the two germline ends. The germline CDR1 and CDR2 sequences are LNHDA and SQIVND (reference sequence). This CDR3 region has 13 residues. The DNA of the CDR3 is TGTGCCAGTAGCGACACCGCTGGAAACACCATATATTTT. Protein product: CASSDTAGNTIYF.

This sequence joins TRBV9 and TRBJ2-7, with no clear D. With 0 bases removed from V and 1 base from J, the gap between germline ends came to 11 bases. The CDR3 has 15 amino acids. Germline loops: CDR1 SGDLS, CDR2 YYNGEE. CDR3 coding DNA: TGTGCCAGCAGCGTAGAGCACGCCGTATCCTACGAGCAGTACTTC. Residues: CASSVEHAVSYEQYF.